These 10 T cell receptor beta chains came from one sample sequenced in a study of early T cells in non-severe SARS-CoV-2 infection. MiXCR, run by TCRdb on the 5' RACE reads, gives a single entry per CDR3 protein. The sample has 65,000 to 70,000 distinct CDR3 sequences; more than 10% are singletons. Sequencing used whole blood. These receptor sequences come from an adult who was a healthcare worker with PCR-confirmed SARS-CoV-2 infection or an uninfected control (not recorded which).

This chain links TRBV7-2 with TRBJ1-1; D unresolved. Trimming stripped 5 bases from V and 8 bases from J, with 12 bases between. Per the germline V gene, CDR1 is SGHTA and CDR2 is FQGNSA. The CDR3 loop spans 12 amino acids. The CDR3 protein is CASSQGPGEAFF. In DNA form, the CDR3 reads TGTGCCAGCAGCCAAGGTCCGGGCGAAGCTTTCTTT.

This clonotype was found many times. The genes are TRBV6-6 and TRBJ1-6; perhaps TRBD1 as D (5 bases). CDR1 is MNHNY and CDR2 is SVGAGI in the germline V gene (reference sequence). V shed 6 bases and J shed 9 bases, with 21 bases lying between them. The CDR3 sequence is 16 residues long. The DNA for the CDR3 is TGTGCCAGCAGCCCCGCCGGGGCCCCCTTCGGTTCACCCCTCCACTTT. Translated: CASSPAGAPFGSPLHF.

The chain employs TRBV6-2 or TRBV6-3 and TRBJ1-5; D is perhaps TRBD1 (5 bases). V lost 5 bases, J lost 5 bases, and 16 bases lay in between. Per germline, CDR1 MNHEY and CDR2 SVGEGT. This CDR3 is 15 amino acids long. CDR3 sequence: CASSRGEEGHQPQHF. CDR3 bases: TGTGCCAGCAGTAGAGGGGAGGAGGGGCATCAGCCCCAGCATTTT.

The chain employs TRBV5-4 and TRBJ1-1; D unresolved. The CDR3 loop spans 15 amino acids. V was trimmed by 4 bases and J by 5 bases, leaving 18 bases between them. Germline V lookup: CDR1 SGHNT, CDR2 YYREEE (reference sequence). CDR3 in amino acids: CASSRGPPGRTEAFF. In DNA form, the CDR3 reads TGTGCCAGCAGCCGGGGTCCGCCCGGGAGAACTGAAGCTTTCTTT.

The J gene is TRBJ1-2, the V gene TRBV2, with TRBD1 matching 9 bases. J lost 7 bases, V lost 5 bases, and 14 bases had no gene match. This CDR3 is 16 amino acids long. The V gene's germline CDR1 is SNHLY and CDR2 FYNNEI. CDR3 bases: TGTGCCAGCAGTATAACAGGGGGCTCTTCGGCTGCTGGCTACACCTTC. Translation: CASSITGGSSAAGYTF.

The V call is TRBV4-3, the J call TRBJ1-5; TRBD1 matches at 9 bases. This CDR3 spans 15 amino acids. The V and J ends lost 4 bases and 5 bases, in that order; junction bases with no gene match: 6. The germline CDR1 and CDR2 sequences are LGHNA and YSLEER. The CDR3 region has the DNA TGCGCCAGCAGCCGGAACAGGGGGCGGGATCAGCCCCAGCATTTT. Translated: CASSRNRGRDQPQHF.

V gene TRBV5-5 combines with J gene TRBJ2-7; 7 positions agree with TRBD2. There are 14 residues in the CDR3. Germline CDR1 is SGHKS and CDR2 is YYEKEE (reference sequence). The ends lost 1 base at V and 4 bases at J; junction bases unmatched: 5. The CDR3 here is CASSLIAGPYEQYF. The DNA for the CDR3 is TGTGCCAGCAGCTTGATAGCGGGCCCATACGAGCAGTACTTC.

The chain links TRBV6-5 to TRBJ2-2; 9 bases fit TRBD2. The J segment lost 7 bases and the V segment lost 6 bases, leaving 12 bases of the junction unmatched. Germline V gene data show CDR1 as MNHEY and CDR2 as SVGAGI. This CDR3 comprises 16 residues. The CDR3 DNA sequence: TGTGCCAGCAGACACTTGCTAGCGGGGCAGGGCGGGGAGCTGTTTTTT. Protein product: CASRHLLAGQGGELFF.

This clonotype was picked up a small number of times. The chain uses TRBV7-2 and TRBJ2-1, with 9 bases lining up with TRBD2. Germline trimming cut 0 bases from V and 8 bases from J; bases unmatched to any gene: 8. Germline CDR1 reads SGHTA; CDR2 reads FQGNSA. CDR3 length: 16 amino acids. This chain's CDR3 is CASSLASAGGSHEQFF. The DNA for the CDR3 is TGTGCCAGCAGCTTAGCTTCCGCGGGGGGGTCCCATGAGCAGTTCTTC.

This clonotype was seen only a few times. The chain joins TRBV20-1 to TRBJ2-3; no firm D call. V was cut by 3 bases and J by 6 bases, with 16 bases left in between. The length of the CDR3 is 14 residues. Per germline, CDR1 DFQATT and CDR2 SNEGSKA (reference sequence). CDR3 sequence reads: CSARGFQVGDTQYF. Written as DNA, the CDR3 is TGCAGTGCTAGGGGGTTTCAAGTCGGCGATACGCAGTATTTT.